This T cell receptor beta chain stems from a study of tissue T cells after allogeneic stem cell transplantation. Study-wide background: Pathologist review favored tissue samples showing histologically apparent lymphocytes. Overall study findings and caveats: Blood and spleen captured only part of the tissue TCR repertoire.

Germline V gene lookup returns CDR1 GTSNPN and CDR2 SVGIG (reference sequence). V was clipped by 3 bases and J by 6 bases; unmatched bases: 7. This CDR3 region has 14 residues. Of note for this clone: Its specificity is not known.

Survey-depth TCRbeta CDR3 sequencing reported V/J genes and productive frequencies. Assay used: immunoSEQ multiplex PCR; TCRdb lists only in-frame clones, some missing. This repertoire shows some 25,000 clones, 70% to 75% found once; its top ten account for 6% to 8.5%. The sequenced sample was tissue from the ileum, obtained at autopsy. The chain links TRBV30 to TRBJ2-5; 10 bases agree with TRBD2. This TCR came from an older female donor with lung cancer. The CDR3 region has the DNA TGTGCCTGGAGGGACAGCGGGGGGGCGAAGACCCAGTACTTC. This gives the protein CAWRDSGGAKTQYF.